These 14 T cell receptor beta chains were sequenced from one sample in a study of blood T cells in healthy people across ages. Sample-barcoded 5' priming and a J-beta primer mix drove a second PCR of roughly 6 to 12 cycles. MiXCR, applied by TCRdb to the 5' RACE reads, yields one record per CDR3 protein. Here the sample spans fewer than 800,000 distinct CDR3 sequences, 45% to 50% being singletons. Material for sequencing was blood. These receptors all stem from a woman between 55 and 75 years old in good health.

The genes are TRBV20-1 and TRBJ1-2, with 12 positions matching TRBD1. Per the germline V gene, CDR1 is DFQATT and CDR2 is SNEGSKA (reference sequence). Unmatched junction bases numbered 2, after V lost 1 base and J lost 5 bases. This CDR3 is 14 amino acids long. The CDR3 DNA reads TGCAGTGCTAGAGGGGACAGGGGGCCTTATGGCTACACCTTC. It codes for CSARGDRGPYGYTF.

A few counts support this clonotype. This chain joins TRBV27 and TRBJ2-4; 13 bases fit TRBD2. The CDR3 length is 14 residues. The V segment lost 6 bases and the J segment 13 bases; nucleotides outside the gene matches: 9. Germline loops: CDR1 MNHEY, CDR2 SMNVEV (reference sequence). CDR3 protein: CASRLAGGNGEQYF. The DNA of the CDR3 is TGTGCCAGCAGACTAGCGGGAGGGAACGGGGAGCAGTACTTC.

This clonotype was observed a single time. The genes are TRBV9 and TRBJ2-5; D not certain. The V gene's germline CDR1 is SGDLS and CDR2 YYNGEE. The CDR3 covers 16 residues. V lost 0 bases to trimming and J lost 2 bases, with 14 bases between them. CDR3: CASSVATEAAQETQYF. CDR3 nucleotide sequence: TGTGCCAGCAGCGTAGCTACAGAGGCGGCACAAGAGACCCAGTACTTC.

The rearrangement uses TRBV7-2 and TRBJ1-1; D remains ambiguous. The CDR3 runs to 14 residues. CDR1 is SGHTA, CDR2 FQGNSA, per germline. The V and J ends lost 1 base and 1 base respectively, with 7 bases between them. The CDR3 here is CASSLGWENTEAFF. CDR3 sequence (DNA): TGTGCCAGCAGCTTAGGTTGGGAGAACACTGAAGCTTTCTTT.

This clonotype was detected a few times. The rearrangement links TRBV11-1 to TRBJ2-5; D is uncertain. Near its end, the DNA agrees better with TRBJ2-7, so the J call may be wrong. Germline CDR1 SGHAT, CDR2 FQDESV (reference sequence). The CDR3 loop spans 12 amino acids. CDR3: CASSLGWDEQYF. CDR3 DNA: TGTGCCAGCAGCTTAGGGTGGGACGAGCAGTACTTC.

The chain combines TRBV18 with TRBJ2-7; 7 bases fit TRBD1. Trimming at V came to 8 bases and at J to 3 bases, leaving 10 bases not matched to a gene. Germline loops: CDR1 KGHSH, CDR2 LQKENI. The CDR3 is 14 residues long. The CDR3 nucleotides read TGTGCCAGCAGCCCAGGACAGGCCTTCTACGAGCAGTACTTC. It codes for CASSPGQAFYEQYF.

A few counts support this clonotype. The chain uses TRBV24-1 and TRBJ2-1; TRBD2 agrees at 8 bases. The CDR3 extends over 17 amino acids. Losses at the gene ends were 4 bases for V and 0 bases for J; bases not matched to a gene: 7. The V gene's germline CDR1 is KGHDR and CDR2 SFDVKD. DNA of the CDR3: TGTGCCACCAGTGACCCAACGGGGGGGAGCTCCTACAATGAGCAGTTCTTC. Its translation: CATSDPTGGSSYNEQFF.

The chain couples TRBV28 to TRBJ2-3; 8 positions match TRBD2. The V segment lost 5 bases and the J segment 2 bases; nucleotides outside the gene matches: 6. Germline-derived CDR1 and CDR2 are MDHEN and SYDVKM. There are 15 residues in the CDR3. The CDR3: CASSEVTSATDTQYF. Here the CDR3 DNA reads TGTGCCAGCAGTGAAGTGACTAGCGCCACAGATACGCAGTATTTT.

J is TRBJ2-3 and V is TRBV29-1; 7 nucleotides match TRBD1. Germline trimming cut 3 bases from V and 6 bases from J; bases unmatched to any gene: 0. Germline-derived CDR1 and CDR2 are SQVTM and ANQGSEA. The CDR3 spans 11 residues. The CDR3 here is CSVDRGDTQYF. CDR3 sequence (DNA): TGCAGCGTTGACAGGGGGGATACGCAGTATTTT.

This chain links TRBV7-9 with TRBJ2-5, with 14 positions matching TRBD2. The tail of the sequence fits TRBJ2-7 better, so the J call may be wrong. The V gene's germline CDR1 is SEHNR and CDR2 FQNEAQ (reference sequence). The CDR3 covers 16 residues. The CDR3 sequence: CASSPSGLAGVSEQYF. Here the CDR3 DNA reads TGTGCCAGCAGCCCCTCGGGACTAGCGGGAGTAAGCGAGCAGTACTTC.

This chain links TRBV10-3 with TRBJ2-3; 14 bases align to TRBD2. The trim removed 7 bases at V and 4 bases at J, leaving 7 bases unmatched. The CDR3 sequence is 16 residues long. CDR1 and CDR2 from the germline V gene are ENHRY and SYGVKD. The DNA of the CDR3 is TGTGCCATCACTGGGACTAGCGGGAGTCGTGCAGATACGCAGTATTTT. Its translation: CAITGTSGSRADTQYF.

V gene TRBV5-1 combines with J gene TRBJ2-7; 7 bases agree with TRBD2. Per germline, CDR1 SGHRS and CDR2 YFSETQ. The CDR3 spans 15 residues. V lost 4 bases, J lost 4 bases, and 11 bases stayed unmatched. This CDR3 is CASSPPERDGYEQYF. The CDR3 DNA reads as TGCGCCAGCAGCCCCCCTGAGCGGGATGGGTACGAGCAGTACTTC.

This chain links TRBV9 with TRBJ2-7; tentatively, D is TRBD2 (5 bases). This CDR3 region has 15 residues. The V end lost 4 bases, the J end lost 3 bases, and 17 bases lay between the germline ends. Germline assignment: CDR1 SGDLS and CDR2 YYNGEE. For the CDR3, the DNA is TGTGCCAGCAGCTCGGGAAGGTCCCCCATCTACGAGCAGTACTTC. Protein sequence: CASSSGRSPIYEQYF.

The gene calls are TRBV7-2 and TRBJ2-7, with D tentatively TRBD2 (6 bases). Germline lookup yields CDR1 SGHTA and CDR2 FQGNSA. The length of the CDR3 is 15 residues. Trimming removed 5 bases at V and 2 bases at J, with 16 bases between. The CDR3, as DNA: TGTGCCAGCAGCCAGGGACGGGGGAAGACCTACGAGCAGTACTTC. Protein: CASSQGRGKTYEQYF.